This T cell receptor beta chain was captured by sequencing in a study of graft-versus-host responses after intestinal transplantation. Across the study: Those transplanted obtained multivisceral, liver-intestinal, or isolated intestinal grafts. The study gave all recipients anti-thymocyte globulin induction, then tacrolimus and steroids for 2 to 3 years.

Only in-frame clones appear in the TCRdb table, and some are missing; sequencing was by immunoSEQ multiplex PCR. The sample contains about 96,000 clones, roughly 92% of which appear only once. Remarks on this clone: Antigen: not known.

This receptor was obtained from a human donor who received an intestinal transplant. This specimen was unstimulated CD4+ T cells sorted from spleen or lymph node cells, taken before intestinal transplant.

The CDR3 protein is CASTRLAGATAGELFF. The CDR3, as DNA: TGTGCCAGCACCAGACTAGCGGGTGCTACCGCCGGGGAGCTGTTTTTT. The rearrangement uses TRBV13 and TRBJ2-2; 10 bases align to TRBD2. The CDR3 contains 16 residues. Trimming cost V 7 bases and J 6 bases; bases outside gene matches: 11. The germline V gene encodes CDR1 PRHDT and CDR2 FYEKMQ (reference sequence).